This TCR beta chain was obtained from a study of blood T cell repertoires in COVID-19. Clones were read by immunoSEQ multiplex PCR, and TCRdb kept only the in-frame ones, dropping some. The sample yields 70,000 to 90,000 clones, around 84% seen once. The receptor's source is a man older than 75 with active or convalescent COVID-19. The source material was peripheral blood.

CDR3 in DNA: TGTGCCAGTAGTGGCCAGCGGGGCTACAATGAGCAGTTCTTC. Amino acids: CASSGQRGYNEQFF. The chain combines TRBV19 with TRBJ2-1; 7 nucleotides line up with TRBD2. Germline trimming cut 5 bases from V and 3 bases from J; bases unmatched to any gene: 4. The CDR3 has 14 amino acids. Per the germline V gene, CDR1 is LNHDA and CDR2 is SQIVND (reference sequence).